Below, 4 T cell receptor beta chains from the same sample are listed, as sequenced in a study of blood T cell repertoires in COVID-19. Assay: immunoSEQ multiplex PCR; the TCRdb copy retains only in-frame clones and omits some. Of around 200,000 clones in the sample, about 81% were seen once. Sequenced input: PBMCs or T cells enriched from blood (not recorded which). The receptors were sampled from a woman aged 30 to 39 who had recovered from COVID-19.

Here the CDR3 reads CASNRGGGTGELFF. The CDR3 DNA follows: TGTGCCAGCAACAGGGGTGGAGGGACCGGGGAGCTGTTTTTT. The J gene is TRBJ2-2, the V gene TRBV6-5; D is possibly TRBD1 (7 bases). V shed 7 bases and J shed 5 bases, with 14 bases lying between them. Germline CDR1 reads MNHEY; CDR2 reads SVGAGI. The CDR3 totals 14 residues.

This clone was counted a single time. The V call is TRBV6-5, the J call TRBJ1-2; possibly TRBD1 for D (5 bases). In germline, CDR1 is MNHEY, CDR2 SVGAGI. V lost 3 bases, J lost 3 bases, and 14 bases lay in between. The CDR3 loop spans 15 amino acids. CDR3 sequence reads: CASSYSREGYYGYTF. CDR3 nucleotides: TGTGCCAGCAGTTATAGCAGGGAAGGTTACTATGGCTACACCTTC.

V is TRBV18 and J is TRBJ1-3, with 7 bases fitting TRBD1. The V gene's germline CDR1 is KGHSH and CDR2 LQKENI. Trimming removed 3 bases from V and 0 bases from J; junction bases left unmatched: 11. CDR3 length equals 18 residues. Here the CDR3 DNA reads TGTGCCAGCTCACCGGGACAGCACCTAAGTCCCTCTGGAAACACCATATATTTT. Protein product: CASSPGQHLSPSGNTIYF.

This chain joins TRBV19 and TRBJ2-1; D is uncertain. The CDR3 length is 16 residues. Germline V gene data show CDR1 as LNHDA and CDR2 as SQIVND (reference sequence). Trimming took off 6 bases at V and 3 bases at J, with 18 bases between the two ends. The CDR3 region has the DNA TGTGCCAGTAGCCCAACGTCCATAGCATACTACAATGAGCAGTTCTTC. Translated, it gives CASSPTSIAYYNEQFF.